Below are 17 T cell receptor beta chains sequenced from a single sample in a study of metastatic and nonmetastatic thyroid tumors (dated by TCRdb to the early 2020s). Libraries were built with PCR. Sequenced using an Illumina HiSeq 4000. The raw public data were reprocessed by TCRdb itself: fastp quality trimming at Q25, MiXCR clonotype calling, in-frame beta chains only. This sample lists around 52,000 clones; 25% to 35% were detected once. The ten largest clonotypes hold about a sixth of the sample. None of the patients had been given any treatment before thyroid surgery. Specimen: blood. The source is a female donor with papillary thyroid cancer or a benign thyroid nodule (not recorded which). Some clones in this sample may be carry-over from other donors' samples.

The CDR3 region has the DNA TGTGCCTGGAGTGAGACCGATAACACTGAAGCTTTCTTT. Its translation is CAWSETDNTEAFF. V usage is TRBV30 and J usage is TRBJ1-1; the D is unclear. The CDR3 is made up of 13 amino acids. CDR1 and CDR2 (germline): GTSNPN, SVGIG (reference sequence). V was trimmed by 1 base and J by 2 bases, leaving 8 bases between them.

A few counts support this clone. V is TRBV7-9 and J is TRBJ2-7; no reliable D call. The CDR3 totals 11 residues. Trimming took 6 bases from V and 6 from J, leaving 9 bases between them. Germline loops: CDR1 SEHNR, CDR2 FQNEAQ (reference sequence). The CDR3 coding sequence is TGTGCCAGCAGACCCCGGGCCGAGCAGTACTTC. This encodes CASRPRAEQYF.

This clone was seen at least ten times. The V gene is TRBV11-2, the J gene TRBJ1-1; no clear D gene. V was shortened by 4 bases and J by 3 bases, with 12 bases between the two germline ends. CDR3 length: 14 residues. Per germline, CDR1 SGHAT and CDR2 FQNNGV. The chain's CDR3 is CASSSAGSHTEAFF. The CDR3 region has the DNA TGTGCCAGCAGCTCGGCGGGGAGTCACACTGAAGCTTTCTTT. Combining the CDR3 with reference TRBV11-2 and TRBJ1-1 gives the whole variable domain EAGVAQSPRYKIIEKRQSVAFWCNPISGHATLYWYQQILGQGPKLLIQFQNNGVVDDSQLPKDRFSAERLKGVDSTLKIQPAKLEDSAVYLCASSSAGSHTEAFFGQGTRLTVV.

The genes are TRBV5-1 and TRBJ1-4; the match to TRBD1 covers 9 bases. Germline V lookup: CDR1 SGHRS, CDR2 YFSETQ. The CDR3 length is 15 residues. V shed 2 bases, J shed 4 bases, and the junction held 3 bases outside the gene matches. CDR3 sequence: CASSFEGQGNEKLFF. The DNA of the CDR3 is TGCGCCAGCAGCTTCGAGGGACAGGGTAATGAAAAACTGTTTTTT.

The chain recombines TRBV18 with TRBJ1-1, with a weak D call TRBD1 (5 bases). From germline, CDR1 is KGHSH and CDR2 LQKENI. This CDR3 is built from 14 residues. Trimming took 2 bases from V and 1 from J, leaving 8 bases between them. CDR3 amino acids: CASSPGTENTEAFF. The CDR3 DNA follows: TGTGCCAGCTCACCAGGGACGGAGAACACTGAAGCTTTCTTT.

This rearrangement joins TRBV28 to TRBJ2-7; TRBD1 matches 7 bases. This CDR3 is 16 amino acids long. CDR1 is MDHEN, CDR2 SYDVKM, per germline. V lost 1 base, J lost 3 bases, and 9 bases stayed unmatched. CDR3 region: CASSLSGTEIGYEQYF. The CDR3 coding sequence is TGTGCCAGCAGTTTATCTGGGACAGAAATCGGCTACGAGCAGTACTTC.

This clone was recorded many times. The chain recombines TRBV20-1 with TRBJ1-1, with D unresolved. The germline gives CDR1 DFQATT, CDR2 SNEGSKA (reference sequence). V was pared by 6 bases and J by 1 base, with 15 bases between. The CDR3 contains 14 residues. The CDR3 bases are TGCAGTGCCATTTTTCCGCTCACGAACACTGAAGCTTTCTTT. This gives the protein CSAIFPLTNTEAFF.

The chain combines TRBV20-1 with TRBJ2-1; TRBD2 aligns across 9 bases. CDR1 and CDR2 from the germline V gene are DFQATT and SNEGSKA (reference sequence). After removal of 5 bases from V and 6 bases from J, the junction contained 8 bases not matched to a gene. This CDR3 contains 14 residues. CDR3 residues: CSAYSGTSSNEQFF. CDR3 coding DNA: TGCAGTGCTTACTCCGGGACTAGCTCCAATGAGCAGTTCTTC.

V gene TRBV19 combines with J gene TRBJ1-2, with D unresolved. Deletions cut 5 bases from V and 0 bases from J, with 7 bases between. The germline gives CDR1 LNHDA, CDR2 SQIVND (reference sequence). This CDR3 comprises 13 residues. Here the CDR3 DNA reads TGTGCCAGTAGTTCCAGGTCTAACTATGGCTACACCTTC. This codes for CASSSRSNYGYTF.

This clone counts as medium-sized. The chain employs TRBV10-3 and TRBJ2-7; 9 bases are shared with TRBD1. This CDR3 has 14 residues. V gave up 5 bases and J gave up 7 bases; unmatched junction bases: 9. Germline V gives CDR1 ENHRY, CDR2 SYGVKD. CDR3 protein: CAISPGTGQFEQYF. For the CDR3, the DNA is TGTGCCATCAGTCCCGGGACAGGGCAATTTGAGCAGTACTTC.

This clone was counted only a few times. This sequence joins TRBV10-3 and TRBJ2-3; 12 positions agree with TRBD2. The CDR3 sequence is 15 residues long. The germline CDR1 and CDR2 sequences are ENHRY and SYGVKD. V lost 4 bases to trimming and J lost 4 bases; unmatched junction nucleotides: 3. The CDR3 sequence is CAISATSGSADTQYF. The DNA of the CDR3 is TGTGCCATCAGTGCGACTAGCGGGAGTGCAGATACGCAGTATTTT.

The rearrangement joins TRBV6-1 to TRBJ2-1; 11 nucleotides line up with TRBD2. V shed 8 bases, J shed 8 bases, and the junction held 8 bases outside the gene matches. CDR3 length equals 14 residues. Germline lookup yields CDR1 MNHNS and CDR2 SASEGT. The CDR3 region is CASAFSGRAYEQFF. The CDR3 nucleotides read TGTGCCAGCGCTTTTAGCGGGAGGGCCTATGAGCAGTTCTTC.

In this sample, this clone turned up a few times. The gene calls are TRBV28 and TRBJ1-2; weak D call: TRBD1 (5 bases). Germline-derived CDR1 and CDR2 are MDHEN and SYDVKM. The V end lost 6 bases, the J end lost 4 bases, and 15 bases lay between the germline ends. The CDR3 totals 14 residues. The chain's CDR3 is CASSPTGHPYGYTF. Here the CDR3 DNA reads TGTGCCAGCAGCCCCACCGGACACCCCTATGGCTACACCTTC.

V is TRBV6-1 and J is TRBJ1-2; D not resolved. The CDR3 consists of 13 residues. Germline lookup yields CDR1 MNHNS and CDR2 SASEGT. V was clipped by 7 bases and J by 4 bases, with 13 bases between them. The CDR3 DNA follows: TGTGCCAGCAAACGGGATCTGGCCTATGGCTACACCTTC. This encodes CASKRDLAYGYTF.

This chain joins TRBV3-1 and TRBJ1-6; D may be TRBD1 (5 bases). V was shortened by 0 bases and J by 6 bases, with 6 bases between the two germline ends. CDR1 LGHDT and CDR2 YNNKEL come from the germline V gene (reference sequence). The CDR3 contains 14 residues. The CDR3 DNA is TGTGCCAGCAGCCAAGATCAGGGTAATTCACCCCTCCACTTT. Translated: CASSQDQGNSPLHF.

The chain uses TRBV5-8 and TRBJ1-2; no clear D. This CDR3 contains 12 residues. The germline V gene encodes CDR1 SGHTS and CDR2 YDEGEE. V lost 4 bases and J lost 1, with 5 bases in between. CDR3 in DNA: TGTGCCAGCAGCCCTTTTAACTATGGCTACACCTTC. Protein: CASSPFNYGYTF.

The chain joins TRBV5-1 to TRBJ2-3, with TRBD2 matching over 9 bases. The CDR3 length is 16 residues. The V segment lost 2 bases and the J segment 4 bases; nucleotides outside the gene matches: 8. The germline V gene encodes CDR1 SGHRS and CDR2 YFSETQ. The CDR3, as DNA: TGCGCCAGCAGCTTTGGCGGGAGGGCTGGGGCAGATACGCAGTATTTT. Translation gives CASSFGGRAGADTQYF.